These 9 T cell receptor beta chains came from one sample sequenced in a study of shared clonotypes between healthy human individuals. TCRdb's table, derived via immunoSEQ multiplex PCR, lists solely in-frame clones and lacks some. The data hold 2 million to 2.5 million clones, with approximately 95% observed a single time. Sequenced: naive CD4+ T cells from PBMCs. This sample's subset: CD45RA+ positively selected. The receptor set was obtained from a man between 18 and 29 years old in good health. Some clones in this sample may be carry-over from other donors' samples.

The rearrangement uses TRBV28 and TRBJ1-1; D is unclear. The length of the CDR3 is 11 residues. V dropped 6 bases and J dropped 11 bases, with 13 bases sitting between them. Looked up from germline, CDR1 is MDHEN and CDR2 is SYDVKM. This CDR3 is CASSQVYEAFF. The CDR3 DNA reads TGTGCCAGCAGCCAGGTATATGAGGCTTTCTTT. Drawing the rest from reference TRBV28 and TRBJ1-1, the complete variable domain is DVKVTQSSRYLVKRTGEKVFLECVQDMDHENMFWYRQDPGLGLRLIYFSYDVKMKEKGDIPEGYSVSREKKERFSLILESASTNQTSMYLCASSQVYEAFFGQGTRLTVV.

This clone was counted once. The CDR3 region has the DNA TGTGCCAGCATCAGGTTAGCGGGAGGGTCAGATACGCAGTATTTT. It specifies CASIRLAGGSDTQYF. This sequence joins TRBV7-2 and TRBJ2-3; 11 bases agree with TRBD2. The CDR3 sequence is 15 residues long. CDR1 and CDR2 from the germline V gene are SGHTA and FQGNSA. J was trimmed by 4 bases and V by 7 bases; bases with no gene match: 7.

The V gene is TRBV9, the J gene TRBJ2-3; TRBD2 matches at 14 bases. V dropped 3 bases and J dropped 5; count of bases not matched to a gene: 5. The CDR3 consists of 16 residues. Germline V lookup: CDR1 SGDLS, CDR2 YYNGEE. As DNA, the CDR3 is TGTGCCAGCAGCGGACTAGCGGGAGGGTGGGAAGATACGCAGTATTTT. Encoded protein: CASSGLAGGWEDTQYF.

In its sample, this clone was seen once. The chain carries TRBV4-1 and TRBJ2-3; no reliable D call. Trimming removed 0 bases at V and 4 bases at J, with 5 bases between. The germline gives CDR1 MGHRA, CDR2 YSYEKL. The CDR3 is 13 amino acids. The CDR3 protein is CASSQDKPDTQYF. The CDR3 DNA reads as TGCGCCAGCAGCCAAGATAAACCAGATACGCAGTATTTT.

CDR3 sequence (DNA): TGCGCCAGCAGCTCCACCGGGACAGGGAACGAAAAACTGTTTTTT. As protein: CASSSTGTGNEKLFF. This sequence joins TRBV5-1 and TRBJ1-4; 9 bases fit TRBD1. The J segment lost 8 bases and the V segment lost 3 bases, leaving 8 bases of the junction unmatched. Germline V CDR1 and CDR2: SGHRS, YFSETQ. This CDR3 spans 15 amino acids.

The count of this clone is one. This sequence joins TRBV5-4 and TRBJ2-7, with TRBD1 matching over 8 bases. There are 15 residues in the CDR3. CDR1 is SGHNT, CDR2 YYREEE, per germline (reference sequence). Trimming at V came to 4 bases and at J to 4 bases, leaving 10 bases not matched to a gene. The CDR3 DNA reads as TGTGCCAGCAGCGGGTTGGGACAGGTAAAGTACGAGCAGTACTTC. This translates into CASSGLGQVKYEQYF.

This chain uses TRBV18 with TRBJ2-7, with TRBD1 matching over 7 bases. Trimming at V came to 5 bases and at J to 2 bases, leaving 12 bases not matched to a gene. CDR1 KGHSH and CDR2 LQKENI come from the germline V gene. The CDR3 runs 16 residues. In DNA, the CDR3 is TGTGCCAGCTCATCGACTTCCGGGACAGCTACCTACGAGCAGTACTTC. It specifies CASSSTSGTATYEQYF.

This clone occurred once. The CDR3 here is CASSLDREAEELFF. The CDR3 coding sequence is TGTGCCAGCAGCTTAGATAGGGAGGCGGAGGAGCTGTTTTTT. V usage is TRBV7-2 and J usage is TRBJ2-2; D possibly corresponds to TRBD2 (6 bases). With 1 base removed from V and 10 bases from J, the gap between germline ends came to 13 bases. Germline V lookup: CDR1 SGHTA, CDR2 FQGNSA. The CDR3 is 14 residues long.

The chain couples TRBV7-9 to TRBJ2-5; D may be TRBD2 (7 bases). With 5 bases removed from V and 4 bases from J, the gap between germline ends came to 23 bases. The CDR3 has 17 residues. Germline V gene data show CDR1 as SEHNR and CDR2 as FQNEAQ (reference sequence). This CDR3 reads CASSPRGATIRTETQYF. The CDR3 bases are TGTGCCAGCAGCCCCCGGGGGGCGACAATCAGGACAGAGACCCAGTACTTC.